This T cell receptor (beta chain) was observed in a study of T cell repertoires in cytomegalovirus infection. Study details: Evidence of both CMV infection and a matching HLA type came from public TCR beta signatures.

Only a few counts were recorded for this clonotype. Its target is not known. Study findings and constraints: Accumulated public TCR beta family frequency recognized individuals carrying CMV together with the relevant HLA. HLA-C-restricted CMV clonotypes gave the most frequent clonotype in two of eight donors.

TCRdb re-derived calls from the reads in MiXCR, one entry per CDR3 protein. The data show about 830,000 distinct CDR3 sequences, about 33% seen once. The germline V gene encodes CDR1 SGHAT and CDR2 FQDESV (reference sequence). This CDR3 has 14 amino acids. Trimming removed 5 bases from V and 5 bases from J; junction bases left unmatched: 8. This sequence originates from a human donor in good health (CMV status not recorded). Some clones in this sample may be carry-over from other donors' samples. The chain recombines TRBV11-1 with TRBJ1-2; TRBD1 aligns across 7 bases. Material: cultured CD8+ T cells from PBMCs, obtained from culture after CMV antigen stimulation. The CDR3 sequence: CASSPPDREYGYTF. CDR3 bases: TGTGCCAGCAGCCCACCCGACAGGGAGTATGGCTACACCTTC.